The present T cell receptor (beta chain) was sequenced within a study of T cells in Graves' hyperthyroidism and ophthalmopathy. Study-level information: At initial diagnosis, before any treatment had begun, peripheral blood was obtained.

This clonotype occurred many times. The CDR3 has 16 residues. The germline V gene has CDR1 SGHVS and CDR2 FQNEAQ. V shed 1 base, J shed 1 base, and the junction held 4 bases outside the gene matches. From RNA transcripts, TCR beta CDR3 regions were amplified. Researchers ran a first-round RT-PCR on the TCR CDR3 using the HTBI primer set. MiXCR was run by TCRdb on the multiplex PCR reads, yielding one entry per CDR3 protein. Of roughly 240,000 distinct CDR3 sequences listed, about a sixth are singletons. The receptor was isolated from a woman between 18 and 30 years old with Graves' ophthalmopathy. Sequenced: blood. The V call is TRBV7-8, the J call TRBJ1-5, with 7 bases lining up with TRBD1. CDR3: CASSLVGGGSNQPQHF. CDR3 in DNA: TGTGCCAGCAGCTTAGTAGGGGGCGGAAGCAATCAGCCCCAGCATTTT.